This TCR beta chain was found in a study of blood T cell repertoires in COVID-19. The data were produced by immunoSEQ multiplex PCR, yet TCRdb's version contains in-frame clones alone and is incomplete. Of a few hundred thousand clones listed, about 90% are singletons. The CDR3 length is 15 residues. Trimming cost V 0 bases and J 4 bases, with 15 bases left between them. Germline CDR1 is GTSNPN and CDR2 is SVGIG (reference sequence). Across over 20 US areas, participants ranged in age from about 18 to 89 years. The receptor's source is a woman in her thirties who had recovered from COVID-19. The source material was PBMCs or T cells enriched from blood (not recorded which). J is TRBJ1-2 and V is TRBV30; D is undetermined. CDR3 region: CAWSVLFRLSYGYTF. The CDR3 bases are TGTGCCTGGAGTGTACTATTTCGGCTTAGCTATGGCTACACCTTC.